The next 28 T cell receptor beta chains were all read from a single sample in a study of T cells in localized non-small cell lung cancer. Libraries were prepared by immunoSEQ multiplex PCR; TCRdb keeps only in-frame clonotypes and omits some of them. The sample holds about 77,000 clones; approximately 90% are singletons and the top ten take less than 25%. The starting material was peripheral blood, obtained before any cancer treatment. The receptor source for this set is a woman aged 35-70 years with stage I squamous cell lung carcinoma.

The J gene is TRBJ2-7, the V gene TRBV2, with D maybe TRBD1 (5 bases). CDR1 is SNHLY and CDR2 is FYNNEI in the germline V gene. The ends were cut back, 2 bases at V and 2 bases at J, with 7 bases in the middle. The CDR3 contains 13 residues. The CDR3 protein is CASSEYRTYEQYF. Here the CDR3 DNA reads TGTGCCAGCAGTGAATACAGGACCTACGAGCAGTACTTC.

The chain employs TRBV6-1 and TRBJ1-4; TRBD1 aligns across 9 bases. The germline V gene has CDR1 MNHNS and CDR2 SASEGT. V shed 6 bases and J 8 bases; nucleotides not matched to a gene: 4. The CDR3 totals 13 residues. CDR3 in amino acids: CASSGTGWEKLFF. The CDR3 DNA sequence: TGTGCCAGCAGCGGGACAGGGTGGGAAAAACTGTTTTTT.

V usage is TRBV2 and J usage is TRBJ1-2; D is unclear. Germline CDR1 and CDR2: SNHLY and FYNNEI. The CDR3 runs to 13 residues. Trimming pared 4 bases from V and 4 bases from J, leaving 10 bases between. The DNA of the CDR3 is TGTGCCAGCAGTGCAAGGAGCTCCTATGGCTACACCTTC. It encodes CASSARSSYGYTF.

V and J are TRBV7-3 and TRBJ1-1; D is undetermined. V was trimmed by 4 bases and J by 1 base, leaving 13 bases between them. From germline, CDR1 is SGHTA and CDR2 FQGTGA. CDR3 size: 15 residues. CDR3 sequence: CASSSMTGANTEAFF. The CDR3 region has the DNA TGTGCCAGCAGCTCTATGACTGGAGCGAACACTGAAGCTTTCTTT.

The V and J genes are TRBV7-2 and TRBJ1-2, with TRBD1 matching over 8 bases. This CDR3 contains 16 residues. CDR1 is SGHTA, CDR2 FQGNSA, per germline. V shed 1 base and J 5 bases; nucleotides not matched to a gene: 9. The CDR3 DNA follows: TGTGCCAGCAGCTTAGGTGGCAGGGGGCAGGGGTATGGCTACACCTTC. It codes for CASSLGGRGQGYGYTF.

V gene TRBV7-9 combines with J gene TRBJ1-2; 7 bases align to TRBD1. CDR3 length equals 13 residues. Germline-derived CDR1 and CDR2 are SEHNR and FQNEAQ (reference sequence). V trimming: 8 bases; J trimming: 4 bases; junction bases outside the gene matches: 7. The CDR3: CASGRGQSYGYTF. The CDR3 DNA sequence: TGTGCCAGCGGAAGGGGGCAGAGCTATGGCTACACCTTC.

V and J are TRBV30 and TRBJ1-1, with D maybe TRBD1 (5 bases). V lost 0 bases and J 4 bases, leaving 9 bases between the germline ends. The CDR3 spans 13 residues. Germline V gene sequence: CDR1 GTSNPN, CDR2 SVGIG (reference sequence). The CDR3 nucleotides are TGTGCCTGGAGTGTGGGGGTTGCCACTGAAGCTTTCTTT. It yields the protein CAWSVGVATEAFF.

The chain combines TRBV21-1 with TRBJ2-3. TRBV21-1 is annotated as a pseudogene. CDR3 length: 14 residues. CDR3 DNA sequence: TGTGCCAGCATACCGAGGGGTGGCACAGATACGCAGTATTTT. It encodes CASIPRGGTDTQYF.

The CDR3 sequence: CASSLNRGNEKLFF. The CDR3 DNA is TGTGCCAGCAGCTTAAACAGGGGTAATGAAAAACTGTTTTTT. The chain employs TRBV11-2 and TRBJ1-4; 7 bases are a match to TRBD1. After removal of 2 bases from V and 4 bases from J, the junction contained 1 base not matched to a gene. This CDR3 region has 14 residues. Germline-derived CDR1 and CDR2 are SGHAT and FQNNGV.

The rearrangement joins TRBV25-1 to TRBJ1-2; D not certain. The CDR3 contains 12 residues. In germline, CDR1 is MGHDK, CDR2 SYGVNS. The ends were cut back, 4 bases at V and 5 bases at J, with 8 bases in the middle. In DNA form, the CDR3 reads TGTGCCAGCAGTGGACGTGGGTATGGCTACACCTTC. The encoded protein is CASSGRGYGYTF.

Comments on this clone: Other nucleotide sequences in the sample specify the same CDR3. V gene TRBV9 combines with J gene TRBJ1-1, with no clear D. Germline CDR1 is SGDLS and CDR2 is YYNGEE. CDR3 length: 14 amino acids. V was cut by 0 bases and J by 0 bases, with 6 bases left in between. The CDR3 protein is CASSVGGVNTEAFF. CDR3 nucleotide sequence: TGTGCCAGCAGCGTAGGTGGTGTGAACACTGAAGCTTTCTTT.

This sequence joins TRBV9 and TRBJ1-1, with D perhaps TRBD1 (6 bases). CDR1 is SGDLS, CDR2 YYNGEE, per germline. V lost 1 base, J lost 10 bases, and 17 bases lay in between. The CDR3 covers 14 residues. CDR3 amino acids: CASSVFTGGGIAFF. The CDR3 DNA is TGTGCCAGCAGCGTATTTACAGGAGGGGGGATAGCTTTCTTT.

This clone was detected once. The chain combines TRBV7-3 with TRBJ1-1; D is undetermined. The ends were cut back, 3 bases at V and 0 bases at J, with 5 bases in the middle. The CDR3 totals 13 residues. Per germline, CDR1 SGHTA and CDR2 FQGTGA. The CDR3 region is CASSFEMNTEAFF. The CDR3 DNA is TGTGCCAGCAGCTTCGAGATGAACACTGAAGCTTTCTTT. Full variable domain (outside the CDR3, taken from reference TRBV7-3 and TRBJ1-1): GAGVSQTPSNKVTEKGKYVELRCDPISGHTALYWYRQSLGQGPEFLIYFQGTGAADDSGLPNDRFFAVRPEGSVSTLKIQRTERGDSAVYLCASSFEMNTEAFFGQGTRLTVV.

As for this clone: This sample includes further DNA sequences coding for the same CDR3. The CDR3 DNA reads TGCGCCAGCAGCCAACCAGACTACACGAACACCGGGGAGCTGTTTTTT. It codes for CASSQPDYTNTGELFF. This chain joins TRBV4-1 and TRBJ2-2, with D perhaps matching TRBD2 (5 bases). V shed 2 bases and J shed 0 bases, with 10 bases lying between them. The V gene's germline CDR1 is MGHRA and CDR2 YSYEKL. The CDR3 has 16 amino acids.

The chain joins TRBV30 to TRBJ2-7; D remains ambiguous. CDR1 is GTSNPN and CDR2 is SVGIG in the germline V gene (reference sequence). Deletions cut 0 bases from V and 5 bases from J, with 17 bases between. This CDR3 comprises 15 residues. For the CDR3, the DNA is TGTGCCTGGAGTGTAGGACCCAGCCTTGCCGACGAGCAGTACTTC. Its translation: CAWSVGPSLADEQYF.

The V gene is TRBV11-3, the J gene TRBJ2-1; perhaps TRBD1 as D (5 bases). V lost 4 bases, J lost 1 base, and 8 bases lay in between. Germline assignment: CDR1 SGHNT and CDR2 YENEEA. The CDR3 consists of 14 residues. The CDR3 DNA follows: TGTGCCAGCAGCTACCAGGGTTCCTACAATGAGCAGTTCTTC. Amino acids: CASSYQGSYNEQFF.

The V and J genes are TRBV7-9 and TRBJ1-1, with 8 bases fitting TRBD1. J gave up 5 bases and V 5 bases, and 13 bases lay outside the gene matches. The germline V gene has CDR1 SEHNR and CDR2 FQNEAQ (reference sequence). The CDR3 runs to 16 residues. CDR3 bases: TGTGCCAGCAGCAGCCAGGGGGCGCGATATAAGACTGAAGCTTTCTTT. It encodes CASSSQGARYKTEAFF.

The chain is built from TRBV10-3 and TRBJ2-7; D may correspond to TRBD1 or TRBD2 (6 bases each). This CDR3 comprises 16 residues. V lost 2 bases and J 2 bases, leaving 16 bases between the germline ends. Germline assignment: CDR1 ENHRY and CDR2 SYGVKD. The CDR3 DNA is TGTGCCATCAGTGAGGTCCAGGGGACTGCGCCCTACGAGCAGTACTTC. This encodes CAISEVQGTAPYEQYF.

This chain joins TRBV7-9 and TRBJ2-2, with D possibly TRBD1 on 6 matching bases. The V end lost 3 bases, the J end lost 2 bases, and 13 bases lay between the germline ends. The CDR3 sequence is 16 residues long. Germline assignment: CDR1 SEHNR and CDR2 FQNEAQ (reference sequence). CDR3 in amino acids: CASSFPRDTNTGELFF. In nucleotides, the CDR3 is TGTGCCAGCAGCTTTCCCCGGGACACTAACACCGGGGAGCTGTTTTTT.

This chain connects TRBV18 to TRBJ2-5; 8 nucleotides align to TRBD1. The V and J ends lost 6 bases and 5 bases, in that order; junction bases with no gene match: 11. Germline V gives CDR1 KGHSH, CDR2 LQKENI. The CDR3 is 15 residues long. The CDR3 is CASSPPTGGRETQYF. DNA for the CDR3: TGTGCCAGCTCCCCCCCCACAGGGGGGAGGGAGACCCAGTACTTC.

J is TRBJ1-5 and V is TRBV5-5, with D perhaps matching TRBD1 (6 bases). Trimming stripped 3 bases from V and 0 bases from J, with 10 bases between. Germline V gene data show CDR1 as SGHKS and CDR2 as YYEKEE (reference sequence). The CDR3 consists of 15 residues. The CDR3 loop reads CASSSGHYSNQPQHF. The CDR3 bases are TGTGCCAGCAGCTCGGGACACTATAGCAATCAGCCCCAGCATTTT.

The chain links TRBV6-1 to TRBJ2-3, with a possible D match to TRBD1 (6 bases). The CDR3 length is 13 residues. Trimming shortened V by 7 bases and J by 5 bases, and 13 bases separated the two germline ends. The germline V gene encodes CDR1 MNHNS and CDR2 SASEGT. CDR3 loop: CASNGQTGDTQYF. DNA of the CDR3: TGTGCCAGCAACGGACAGACGGGAGATACGCAGTATTTT.

This chain connects TRBV25-1 to TRBJ2-3; TRBD2 is a possible D gene (6 bases). V was shortened by 1 base and J by 8 bases, with 7 bases between the two germline ends. The CDR3 loop spans 12 amino acids. Germline values: CDR1 MGHDK, CDR2 SYGVNS. CDR3 in amino acids: CASSESEGTQYF. In nucleotides, the CDR3 is TGTGCCAGCAGTGAATCGGAGGGTACGCAGTATTTT.

This clone was detected once. The V gene is TRBV2, the J gene TRBJ2-1; no clear D. The CDR3 totals 15 residues. The germline V gene has CDR1 SNHLY and CDR2 FYNNEI. V lost 4 bases and J lost 5, with 15 bases in between. The CDR3 loop is CASSGELLGHNEQFF. The CDR3 DNA follows: TGTGCCAGCAGTGGGGAACTTTTAGGACACAATGAGCAGTTCTTC.

This rearrangement joins TRBV6-5 to TRBJ1-1; D call uncertain. The CDR3 totals 14 residues. CDR1 and CDR2 (germline): MNHEY, SVGAGI. Trimming took 0 bases from V and 4 from J, leaving 9 bases between them. The CDR3 bases are TGTGCCAGCAGTTACTCCCTTCCGAGCACTGAAGCTTTCTTT. The encoded protein is CASSYSLPSTEAFF.

In this sample, this clone turned up once. This rearrangement joins TRBV5-4 to TRBJ1-1, with 7 bases fitting TRBD1. Germline CDR1 is SGHNT and CDR2 is YYREEE (reference sequence). The J segment lost 1 base and the V segment lost 0 bases, leaving 9 bases of the junction unmatched. This CDR3 has 17 residues. This chain's CDR3 is CASSLDFVGQENTEAFF. The CDR3 DNA follows: TGTGCCAGCAGCTTGGATTTTGTCGGACAGGAGAACACTGAAGCTTTCTTT.

V and J are TRBV6-1 and TRBJ1-1; 7 bases map to TRBD1. Germline V gives CDR1 MNHNS, CDR2 SASEGT. J was trimmed by 7 bases and V by 3 bases; bases with no gene match: 11. CDR3 length equals 15 residues. The CDR3 DNA sequence: TGTGCCAGCAGTGACCCGGGACAGCAACCCTATGAAGCTTTCTTT. Its protein product is CASSDPGQQPYEAFF.

Only a few counts were recorded for this clone. This sequence joins TRBV6-6 and TRBJ1-1, with D possibly being TRBD1 (5 bases). V lost 6 bases and J lost 3, with 14 bases in between. Germline V gene lookup returns CDR1 MNHNY and CDR2 SVGAGI (reference sequence). The CDR3 contains 14 residues. CDR3 region: CASSSLGGDTEAFF. In nucleotides, the CDR3 is TGTGCCAGCAGCTCCCTCGGGGGGGACACTGAAGCTTTCTTT.